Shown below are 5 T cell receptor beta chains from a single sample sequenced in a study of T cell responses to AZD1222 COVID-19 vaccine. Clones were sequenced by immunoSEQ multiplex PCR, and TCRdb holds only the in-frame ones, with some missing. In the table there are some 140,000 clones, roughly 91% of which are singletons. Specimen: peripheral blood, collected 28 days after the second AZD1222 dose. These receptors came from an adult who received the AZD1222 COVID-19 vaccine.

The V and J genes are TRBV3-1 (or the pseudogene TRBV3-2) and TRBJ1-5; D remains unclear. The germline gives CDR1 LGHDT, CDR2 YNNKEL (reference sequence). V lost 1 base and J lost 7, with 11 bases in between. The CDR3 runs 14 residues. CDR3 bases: TGTGCCAGCAGCCAAGGAACGGGTTCGCAGCCCCAGCATTTT. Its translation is CASSQGTGSQPQHF.

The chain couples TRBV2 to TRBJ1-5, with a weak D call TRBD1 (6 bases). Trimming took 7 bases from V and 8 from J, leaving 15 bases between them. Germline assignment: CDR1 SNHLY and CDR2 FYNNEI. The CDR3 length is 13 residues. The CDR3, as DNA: TGTGCCAGCACCAGGGACAACAGAAAGCCCCAGCATTTT. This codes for CASTRDNRKPQHF.

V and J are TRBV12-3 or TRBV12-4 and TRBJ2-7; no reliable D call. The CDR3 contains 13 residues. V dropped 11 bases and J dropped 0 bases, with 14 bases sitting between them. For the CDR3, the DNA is TGTGCCTGCTCAAGCCCCCTCTCCTACGAGCAGTACTTC. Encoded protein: CACSSPLSYEQYF.

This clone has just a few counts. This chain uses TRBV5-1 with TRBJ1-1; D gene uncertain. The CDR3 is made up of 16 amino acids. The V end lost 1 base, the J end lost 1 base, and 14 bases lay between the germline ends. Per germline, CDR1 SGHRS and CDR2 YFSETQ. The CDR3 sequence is CASSLSWVYRNTEAFF. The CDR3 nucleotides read TGCGCCAGCAGCTTGAGCTGGGTTTACCGGAACACTGAAGCTTTCTTT.

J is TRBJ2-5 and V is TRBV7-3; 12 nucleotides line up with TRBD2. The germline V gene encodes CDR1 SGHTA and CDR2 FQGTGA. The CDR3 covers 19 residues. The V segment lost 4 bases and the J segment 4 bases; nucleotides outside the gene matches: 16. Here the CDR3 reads CASSSITRVTSGGRETQYF. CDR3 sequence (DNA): TGTGCCAGCAGCTCCATTACAAGGGTAACTAGCGGGGGGCGAGAGACCCAGTACTTC.